This T cell receptor (beta chain) was identified during a study of radiotherapy plus CTLA-4 blockade in lung cancer. Germline CDR1 reads SEHNR; CDR2 reads FQNEAQ (reference sequence). V shed 5 bases and J 1 base; nucleotides not matched to a gene: 9. CDR3 length equals 17 residues. The assay was immunoSEQ multiplex PCR, and TCRdb's table has in-frame clones only and misses some. The sample has about 40,000 clones, roughly 75% seen once; the top ten hold around a tenth. Lung cancer patients with chemo-refractory metastatic non-small-cell disease were given focal radiation plus CTLA-4 blockade with ipilimumab. This clone was counted only a few times.

This chain links TRBV7-9 with TRBJ2-1; 9 nucleotides agree with TRBD2. The sequence came from a human donor with non-small cell lung cancer who had stable disease on radiotherapy plus ipilimumab. The material sequenced was peripheral blood, taken from a patient treated with radiotherapy plus ipilimumab. The CDR3 DNA reads TGTGCCAGCAGCCCGACACCGGGACTAGCATCCTACAATGAGCAGTTCTTC. Its protein is CASSPTPGLASYNEQFF.